This T cell receptor (beta chain) was sequenced in a study of T cells in Graves' hyperthyroidism and ophthalmopathy. Patients between 18 and 65 years old had hyperthyroidism, newly diagnosed and lasting under 2 months. This clonotype was found many times. The antigen is undetermined. Using RNA transcripts as the source, TCR beta CDR3 regions were amplified. In the first-round RT-PCR of the TCR CDR3, the HTBI primer set was used. TCRdb used MiXCR to reprocess the multiplex PCR reads, holding one entry per CDR3 protein. The data contain 350,000 to 450,000 distinct CDR3 sequences, 17% of them singletons. The CDR3 has 13 residues. The V gene lost 3 bases and the J gene lost 4 bases, with 6 bases spanning the gap. Looked up from germline, CDR1 is SNHLY and CDR2 is FYNNEI. Study-level findings and limits: Among clonotypes expanded in thyroid above 0.001, most were also found in blood.

Sequencing was carried out using blood. The clonotype was recovered from a woman aged 25 to 39 with Graves' hyperthyroidism that later progressed to Graves' ophthalmopathy. The rearrangement uses TRBV2 and TRBJ2-2, with D unclear. The CDR3 region has the DNA TGTGCCAGCAGTGAGGACCCCACCGGGGAGCTGTTTTTT. Translating gives CASSEDPTGELFF.